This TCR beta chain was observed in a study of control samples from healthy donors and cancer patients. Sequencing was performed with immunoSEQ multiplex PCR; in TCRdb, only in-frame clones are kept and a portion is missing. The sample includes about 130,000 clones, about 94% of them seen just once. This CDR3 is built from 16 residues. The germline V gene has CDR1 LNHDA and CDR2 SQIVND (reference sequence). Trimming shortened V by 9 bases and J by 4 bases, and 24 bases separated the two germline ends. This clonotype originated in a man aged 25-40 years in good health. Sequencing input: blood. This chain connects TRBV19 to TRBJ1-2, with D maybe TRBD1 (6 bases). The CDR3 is CASARGGDRASYGYTF. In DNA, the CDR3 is TGTGCCAGCGCCCGAGGGGGGGACCGCGCTTCCTATGGCTACACCTTC. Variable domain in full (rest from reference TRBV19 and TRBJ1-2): DGGITQSPKYLFRKEGQNVTLSCEQNLNHDAMYWYRQDPGQGLRLIYYSQIVNDFQKGDIAEGYSVSREKKESFPLTVTSAQKNPTAFYLCASARGGDRASYGYTFGSGTRLTVV.